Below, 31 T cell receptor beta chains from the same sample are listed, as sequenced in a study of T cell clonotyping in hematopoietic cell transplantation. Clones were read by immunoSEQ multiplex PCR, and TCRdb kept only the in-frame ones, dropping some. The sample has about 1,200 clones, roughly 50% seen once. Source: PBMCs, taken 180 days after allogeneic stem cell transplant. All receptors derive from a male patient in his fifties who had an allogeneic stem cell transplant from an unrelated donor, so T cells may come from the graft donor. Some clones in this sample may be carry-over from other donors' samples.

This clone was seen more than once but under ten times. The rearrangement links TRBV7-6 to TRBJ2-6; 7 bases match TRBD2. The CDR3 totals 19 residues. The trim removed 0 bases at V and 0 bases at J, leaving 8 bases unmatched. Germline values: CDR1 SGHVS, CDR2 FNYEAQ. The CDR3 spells CASSLAGGGVNSGANVLTF. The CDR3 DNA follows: TGTGCCAGCAGCTTAGCCGGGGGAGGGGTAAACTCTGGGGCCAACGTCCTGACTTTC.

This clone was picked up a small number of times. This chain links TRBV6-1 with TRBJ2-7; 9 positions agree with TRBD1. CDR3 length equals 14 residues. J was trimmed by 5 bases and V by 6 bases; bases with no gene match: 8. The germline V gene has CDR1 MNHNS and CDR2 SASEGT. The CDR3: CASRTGQGKDEQYF. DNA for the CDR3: TGTGCCAGCAGAACAGGACAGGGGAAGGACGAGCAGTACTTC.

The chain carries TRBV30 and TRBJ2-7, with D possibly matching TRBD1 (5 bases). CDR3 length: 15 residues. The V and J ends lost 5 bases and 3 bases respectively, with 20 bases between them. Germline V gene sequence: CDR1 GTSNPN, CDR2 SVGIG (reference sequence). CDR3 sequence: CAWGVGTGIVYEQYF. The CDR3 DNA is TGTGCCTGGGGAGTAGGAACAGGAATTGTCTACGAGCAGTACTTC.

The CDR3 nucleotides read TGTGCCAGCAGCTTAGGTCCCACAACTAATGAAAAACTGTTTTTT. Its protein product is CASSLGPTTNEKLFF. The chain employs TRBV7-2 and TRBJ1-4; D not certain. Germline-derived CDR1 and CDR2 are SGHTA and FQGNSA. Deletions cut 1 base from V and 0 bases from J, with 6 bases between. CDR3 length equals 15 residues.

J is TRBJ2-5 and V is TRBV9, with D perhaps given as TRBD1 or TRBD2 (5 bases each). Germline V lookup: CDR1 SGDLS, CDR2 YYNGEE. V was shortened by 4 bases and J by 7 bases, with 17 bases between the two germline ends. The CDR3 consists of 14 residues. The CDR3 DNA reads TGTGCCAGCAGCCCCGGGACCAAACCAGCGACCCAGTACTTC. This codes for CASSPGTKPATQYF.

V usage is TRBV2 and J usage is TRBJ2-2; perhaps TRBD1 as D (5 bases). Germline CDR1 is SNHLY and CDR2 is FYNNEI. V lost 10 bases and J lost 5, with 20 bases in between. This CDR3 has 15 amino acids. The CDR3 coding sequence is TGTGCCACCCGGACACCGTCTATTGGGACCGGGGAGCTGTTTTTT. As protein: CATRTPSIGTGELFF.

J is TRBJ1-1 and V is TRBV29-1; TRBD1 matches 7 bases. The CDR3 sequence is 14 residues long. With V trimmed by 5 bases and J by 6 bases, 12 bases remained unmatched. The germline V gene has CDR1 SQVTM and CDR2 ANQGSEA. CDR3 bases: TGCAGCGTTCCCCGACAGGGAGTGATCTCTGAAGCTTTCTTT. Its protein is CSVPRQGVISEAFF.

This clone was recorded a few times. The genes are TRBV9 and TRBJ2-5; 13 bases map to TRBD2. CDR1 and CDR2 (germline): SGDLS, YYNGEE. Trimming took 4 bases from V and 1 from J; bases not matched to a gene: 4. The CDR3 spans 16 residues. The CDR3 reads CASSIGTSGTQETQYF. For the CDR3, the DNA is TGTGCCAGCAGCATAGGGACTAGCGGGACCCAAGAGACCCAGTACTTC. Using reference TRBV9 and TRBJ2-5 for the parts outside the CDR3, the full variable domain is DSGVTQTPKHLITATGQRVTLRCSPRSGDLSVYWYQQSLDQGLQFLIQYYNGEERAKGNILERFSAQQFPDLHSELNLSSLELGDSALYFCASSIGTSGTQETQYFGPGTRLLVL.

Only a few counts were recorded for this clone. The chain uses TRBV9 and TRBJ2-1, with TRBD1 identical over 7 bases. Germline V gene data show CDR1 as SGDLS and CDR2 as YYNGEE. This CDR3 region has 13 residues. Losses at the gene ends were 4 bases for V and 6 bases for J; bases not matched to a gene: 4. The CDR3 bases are TGTGCCAGCAGCCCGGGACAGCGCAATGAGCAGTTCTTC. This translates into CASSPGQRNEQFF.

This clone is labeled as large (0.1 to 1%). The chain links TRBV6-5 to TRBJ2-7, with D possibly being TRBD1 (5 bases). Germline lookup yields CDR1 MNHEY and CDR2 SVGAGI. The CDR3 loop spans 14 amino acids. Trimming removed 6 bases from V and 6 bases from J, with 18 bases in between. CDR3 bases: TGTGCCAGCAGCTCCTCAGGGCCCCTATCCGAGCAGTACTTC. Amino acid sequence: CASSSSGPLSEQYF.

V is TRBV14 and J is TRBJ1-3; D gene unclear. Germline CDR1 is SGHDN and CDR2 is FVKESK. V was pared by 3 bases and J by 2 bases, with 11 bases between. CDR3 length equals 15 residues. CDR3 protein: CASSQDLNTGNTIYF. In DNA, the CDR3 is TGTGCCAGCAGCCAGGACCTAAACACTGGAAACACCATATATTTT.

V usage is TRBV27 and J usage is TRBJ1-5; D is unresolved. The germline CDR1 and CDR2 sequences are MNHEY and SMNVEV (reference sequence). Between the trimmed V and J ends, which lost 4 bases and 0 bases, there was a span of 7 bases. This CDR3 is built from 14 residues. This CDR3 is CASSWSGSNQPQHF. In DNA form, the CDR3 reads TGTGCCAGCAGTTGGTCGGGTAGCAATCAGCCCCAGCATTTT.

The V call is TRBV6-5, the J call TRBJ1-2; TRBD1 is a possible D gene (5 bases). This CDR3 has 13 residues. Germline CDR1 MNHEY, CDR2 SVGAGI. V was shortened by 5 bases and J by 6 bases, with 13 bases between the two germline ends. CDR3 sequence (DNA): TGTGCCAGCAGTCCGGGACGGTGGGATGGCTACACCTTC. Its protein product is CASSPGRWDGYTF.

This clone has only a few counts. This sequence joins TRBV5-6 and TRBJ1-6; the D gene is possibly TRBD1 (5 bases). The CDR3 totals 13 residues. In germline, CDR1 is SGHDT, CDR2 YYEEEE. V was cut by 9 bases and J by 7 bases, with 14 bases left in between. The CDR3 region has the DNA TGTGCCACCGCCCTGGGGGAGAATTCACCCCTCCACTTT. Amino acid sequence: CATALGENSPLHF.

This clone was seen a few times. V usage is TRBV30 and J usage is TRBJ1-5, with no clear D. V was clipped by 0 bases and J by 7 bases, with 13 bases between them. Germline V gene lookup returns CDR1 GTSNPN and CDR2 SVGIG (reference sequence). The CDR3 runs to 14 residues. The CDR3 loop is CAWSVLSGEQPQHF. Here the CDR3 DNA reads TGTGCCTGGAGTGTACTATCTGGGGAACAGCCCCAGCATTTT.

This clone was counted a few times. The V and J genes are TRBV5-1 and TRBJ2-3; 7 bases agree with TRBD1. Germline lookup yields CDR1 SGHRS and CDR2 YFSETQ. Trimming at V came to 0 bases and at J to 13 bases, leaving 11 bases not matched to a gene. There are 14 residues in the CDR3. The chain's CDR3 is CASSLDRGQAGEYF. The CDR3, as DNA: TGCGCCAGCAGCTTGGATCGAGGACAGGCTGGGGAGTATTTT.

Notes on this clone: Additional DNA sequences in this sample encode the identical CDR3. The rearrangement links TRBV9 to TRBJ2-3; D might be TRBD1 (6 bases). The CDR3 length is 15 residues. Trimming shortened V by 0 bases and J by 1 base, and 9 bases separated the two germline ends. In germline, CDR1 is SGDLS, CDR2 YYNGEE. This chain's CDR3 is CASSVEQGRTDTQYF. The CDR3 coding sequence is TGTGCCAGCAGCGTAGAACAGGGACGCACAGATACGCAGTATTTT. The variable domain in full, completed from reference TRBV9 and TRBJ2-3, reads DSGVTQTPKHLITATGQRVTLRCSPRSGDLSVYWYQQSLDQGLQFLIQYYNGEERAKGNILERFSAQQFPDLHSELNLSSLELGDSALYFCASSVEQGRTDTQYFGPGTRLTVL.

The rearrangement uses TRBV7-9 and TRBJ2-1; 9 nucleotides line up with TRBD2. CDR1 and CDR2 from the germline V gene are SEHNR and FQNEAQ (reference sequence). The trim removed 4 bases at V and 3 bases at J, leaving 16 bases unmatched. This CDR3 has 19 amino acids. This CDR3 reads CASSSNGQEAGGRYNEQFF. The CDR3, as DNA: TGTGCCAGCAGCTCCAACGGCCAGGAAGCGGGGGGCCGCTACAATGAGCAGTTCTTC.

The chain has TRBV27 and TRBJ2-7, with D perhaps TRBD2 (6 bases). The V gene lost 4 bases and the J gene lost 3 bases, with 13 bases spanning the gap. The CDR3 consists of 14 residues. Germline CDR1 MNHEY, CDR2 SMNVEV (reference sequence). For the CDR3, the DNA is TGTGCCAGCAGTTATAGTTCGGGGGACTACGAGCAGTACTTC. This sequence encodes CASSYSSGDYEQYF.

The CDR3 DNA follows: TGTGCCAGCAGCTTGGACAGGAGTCCCCCCTACGAGCAGTACTTC. Its translation: CASSLDRSPPYEQYF. The V call is TRBV5-6, the J call TRBJ2-7; D perhaps matches TRBD1 (5 bases). Per germline, CDR1 SGHDT and CDR2 YYEEEE. The CDR3 totals 15 residues. Trimming left V 0 bases short and J 2 bases short, with 12 bases between.

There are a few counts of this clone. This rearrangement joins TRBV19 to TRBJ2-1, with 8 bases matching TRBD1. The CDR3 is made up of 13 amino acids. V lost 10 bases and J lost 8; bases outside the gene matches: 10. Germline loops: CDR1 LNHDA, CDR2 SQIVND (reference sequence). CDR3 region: CATRGQDFDEQFF. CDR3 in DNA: TGTGCCACTAGGGGACAGGATTTTGATGAGCAGTTCTTC.

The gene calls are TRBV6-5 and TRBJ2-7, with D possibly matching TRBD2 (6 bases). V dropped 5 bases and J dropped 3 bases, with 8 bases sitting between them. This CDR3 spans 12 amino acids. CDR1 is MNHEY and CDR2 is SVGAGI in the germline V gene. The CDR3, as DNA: TGTGCCAGCAGTACCGGGGGCTACGAGCAGTACTTC. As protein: CASSTGGYEQYF.

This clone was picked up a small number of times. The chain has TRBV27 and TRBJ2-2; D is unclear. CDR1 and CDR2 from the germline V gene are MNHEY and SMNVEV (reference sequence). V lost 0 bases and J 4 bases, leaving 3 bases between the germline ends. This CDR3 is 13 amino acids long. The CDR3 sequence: CASSLSPTGELFF. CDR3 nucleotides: TGTGCCAGCAGTTTATCTCCCACCGGGGAGCTGTTTTTT.

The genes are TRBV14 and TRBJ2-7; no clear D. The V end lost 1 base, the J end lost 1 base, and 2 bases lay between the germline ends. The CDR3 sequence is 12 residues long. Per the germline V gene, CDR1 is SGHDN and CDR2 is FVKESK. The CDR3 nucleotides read TGTGCCAGCAGCCAAGCTTCCTACGAGCAGTACTTC. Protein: CASSQASYEQYF.

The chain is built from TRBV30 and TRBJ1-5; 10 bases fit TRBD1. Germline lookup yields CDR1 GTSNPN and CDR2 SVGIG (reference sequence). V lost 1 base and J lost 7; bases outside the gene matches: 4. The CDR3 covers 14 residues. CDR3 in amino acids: CAWSGGQGPQPQHF. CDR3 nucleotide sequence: TGTGCCTGGAGTGGGGGACAGGGGCCCCAGCCCCAGCATTTT.

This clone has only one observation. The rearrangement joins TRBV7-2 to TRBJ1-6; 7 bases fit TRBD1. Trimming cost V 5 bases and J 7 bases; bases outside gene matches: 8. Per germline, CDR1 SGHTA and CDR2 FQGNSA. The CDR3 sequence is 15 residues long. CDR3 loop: CASSRRTGRNSPLHF. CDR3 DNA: TGTGCCAGCAGCCGGCGGACAGGAAGGAATTCACCCCTCCACTTT.

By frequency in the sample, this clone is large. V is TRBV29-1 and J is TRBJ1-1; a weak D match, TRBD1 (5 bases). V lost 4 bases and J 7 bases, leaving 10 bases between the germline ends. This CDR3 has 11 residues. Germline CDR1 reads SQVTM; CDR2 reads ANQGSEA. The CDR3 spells CSVGGTLEAFF. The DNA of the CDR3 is TGCAGCGTTGGGGGGACGCTTGAAGCTTTCTTT.

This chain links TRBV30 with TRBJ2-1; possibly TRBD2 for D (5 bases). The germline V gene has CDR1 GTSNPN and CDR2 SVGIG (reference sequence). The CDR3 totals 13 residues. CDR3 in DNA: TGTGCGTGCGCCCGGGGCTCCTACAATGAGCAGTTCTTC. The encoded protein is CACARGSYNEQFF.

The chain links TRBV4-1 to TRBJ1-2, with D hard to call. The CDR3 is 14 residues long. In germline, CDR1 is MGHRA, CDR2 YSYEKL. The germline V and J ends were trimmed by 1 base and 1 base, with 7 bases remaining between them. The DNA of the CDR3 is TGCGCCAGCAGCCAAGGGGTAATTAACTATGGCTACACCTTC. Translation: CASSQGVINYGYTF.

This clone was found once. In DNA form, the CDR3 reads TGCAGCGCCAGCGACGGGTTCCTGGGCAATCAGCCCCAGCATTTT. As protein: CSASDGFLGNQPQHF. The rearrangement joins TRBV29-1 to TRBJ1-5; D not resolved. With 7 bases removed from V and 2 bases from J, the gap between germline ends came to 18 bases. CDR3 size: 15 residues. Germline V CDR1 and CDR2: SQVTM, ANQGSEA. The full variable domain, completed using reference TRBV29-1 and TRBJ1-5, is SAVISQKPSRDICQRGTSLTIQCQVDSQVTMMFWYRQQPGQSLTLIATANQGSEATYESGFVIDKFPISRPNLTFSTLTVSNMSPEDSSIYLCSASDGFLGNQPQHFGDGTRLSIL.

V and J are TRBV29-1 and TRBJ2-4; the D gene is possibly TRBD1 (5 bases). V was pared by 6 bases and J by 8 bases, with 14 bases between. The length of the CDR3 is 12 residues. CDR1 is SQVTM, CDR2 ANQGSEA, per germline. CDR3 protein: CSVGTDSHIQYF. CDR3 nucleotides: TGCAGCGTGGGTACAGACAGCCACATTCAGTACTTC.